This TCR beta chain was documented in a study of blood T cell repertoires in COVID-19. Study summary: T cells, B-cell-depleted T cells, or PBMCs supplied cDNA or gDNA.

The CDR3 is 12 residues long. With 5 bases removed from V and 4 bases from J, the gap between germline ends came to 9 bases. CDR1 and CDR2 from the germline V gene are SGHAT and FQNNGV. Repertoires were generated with immunoSEQ multiplex PCR, while TCRdb's copy carries only in-frame clones and drops some. The table includes about 200,000 clones, roughly 89% detected once. The TCR comes from a young woman who had been exposed to COVID-19. The V and J genes are TRBV11-2 and TRBJ2-7, with D perhaps TRBD2 (5 bases). Sequenced sample: PBMCs or T cells enriched from blood (not recorded which). The CDR3 DNA is TGTGCCAGCAGCCCGGACTCTTACGAGCAGTACTTC. Its translation: CASSPDSYEQYF.